The 26 T cell receptor beta chains below all came from one sample that was sequenced in a study of CD8+CD57+ T cells in acquired aplastic anemia. Investigators profiled TCR beta VDJ and CDR3 from genomic DNA template. TCRdb re-called the reads with MiXCR, one entry per CDR3 protein. The sample has a few hundred thousand distinct CDR3 sequences, roughly 57% seen once. Sequences were obtained from sorted CD4+, CD8+, or CD8+CD57+ T cells (not recorded which) from PBMCs. The source is a human donor in good health.

The chain employs TRBV19 and TRBJ2-1; D ambiguous. This CDR3 region has 11 residues. Germline V gives CDR1 LNHDA, CDR2 SQIVND (reference sequence). The ends were cut back, 3 bases at V and 9 bases at J, with 6 bases in the middle. The CDR3 nucleotides read TGTGCCAGTAGTATTGGCGTTGAGCAGTTCTTC. This encodes CASSIGVEQFF.

This clonotype was seen repeatedly, ten times or more. This chain links TRBV6-6 with TRBJ1-2; D gene unclear. The germline gives CDR1 MNHNY, CDR2 SVGAGI (reference sequence). Deletions cut 6 bases from V and 4 bases from J, with 6 bases between. The CDR3 contains 11 residues. In nucleotides, the CDR3 is TGTGCCAGCAGCCCGAGCTATGGCTACACCTTC. This sequence encodes CASSPSYGYTF.

CDR3 DNA sequence: TGTGCCAGCAGCCCGACAGAGAAAGAGACCCAGTACTTC. As protein: CASSPTEKETQYF. The gene calls are TRBV11-3 and TRBJ2-5, with D possibly matching TRBD1 (5 bases). This CDR3 is built from 13 residues. Germline V gene lookup returns CDR1 SGHNT and CDR2 YENEEA. Trimming shortened V by 5 bases and J by 3 bases, and 10 bases separated the two germline ends.

This clonotype has at least ten counts. This sequence joins TRBV20-1 and TRBJ1-2; TRBD1 matches at 7 bases. V dropped 2 bases and J dropped 4; count of bases not matched to a gene: 13. Germline V CDR1 and CDR2: DFQATT, SNEGSKA (reference sequence). The CDR3 extends over 16 amino acids. The CDR3 DNA follows: TGCAGTGCTAGACCCTCCCATGGACAGGCCGGCTATGGCTACACCTTC. This gives the protein CSARPSHGQAGYGYTF.

This clonotype was recorded many times. This chain connects TRBV7-9 to TRBJ2-1; D unresolved. CDR1 is SEHNR, CDR2 FQNEAQ, per germline (reference sequence). V lost 5 bases and J 6 bases, leaving 17 bases between the germline ends. The CDR3 length is 15 residues. DNA of the CDR3: TGTGCCAGCAGCCGACCGACACAATACTCCAATGAGCAGTTCTTC. This sequence encodes CASSRPTQYSNEQFF.

The chain joins TRBV25-1 to TRBJ1-6; 8 nucleotides agree with TRBD1. J gave up 10 bases and V 1 base, and 6 bases lay outside the gene matches. Germline CDR1 reads MGHDK; CDR2 reads SYGVNS. This CDR3 is built from 15 residues. The chain's CDR3 is CASSEWTGSNSPLHF. Written as DNA, the CDR3 is TGTGCCAGCAGTGAATGGACAGGGTCGAACTCACCCCTCCACTTT.

The V and J genes are TRBV7-9 and TRBJ1-5, with D uncertain. The ends were cut back, 5 bases at V and 5 bases at J, with 13 bases in the middle. CDR3 size: 14 residues. Looked up from germline, CDR1 is SEHNR and CDR2 is FQNEAQ (reference sequence). CDR3 DNA: TGTGCCAGCAGCCCACGACCGGGAGATCAGCCCCAGCATTTT. Residues: CASSPRPGDQPQHF.

The chain employs TRBV7-2 and TRBJ2-4; maybe TRBD2 (6 bases). The germline V gene has CDR1 SGHTA and CDR2 FQGNSA. The CDR3 totals 13 residues. V was pared by 0 bases and J by 9 bases, with 9 bases between. The chain's CDR3 is CASSLAGSGIQYF. DNA for the CDR3: TGTGCCAGCAGCTTAGCCGGGAGTGGCATTCAGTACTTC.

This clonotype has ten or more counts. The chain carries TRBV6-5 and TRBJ2-7; no clear D gene. Germline assignment: CDR1 MNHEY and CDR2 SVGAGI. CDR3 size: 14 residues. V lost 5 bases and J 4 bases, leaving 15 bases between the germline ends. The CDR3 nucleotides read TGTGCCAGCAGTAACCCCAAGCTAGAGTACGAGCAGTACTTC. Residues: CASSNPKLEYEQYF.

In nucleotides, the CDR3 is TGTGCCAGCAGCTTCGGGGGGCAAAATGGCTACACCTTC. Protein: CASSFGGQNGYTF. The rearrangement links TRBV7-9 to TRBJ1-2; possibly TRBD1 for D (6 bases). V gave up 3 bases and J gave up 6 bases, with 11 bases separating them. CDR3 length: 13 residues. Per germline, CDR1 SEHNR and CDR2 FQNEAQ (reference sequence).

CDR3 in amino acids: CASSSGQGFGNEQFF. The DNA for the CDR3 is TGTGCCAGCAGCTCGGGACAGGGTTTCGGCAATGAGCAGTTCTTC. The chain uses TRBV7-3 and TRBJ2-1; TRBD1 matches at 9 bases. V lost 4 bases to trimming and J lost 6 bases; unmatched junction nucleotides: 7. The CDR3 covers 15 residues. Looked up from germline, CDR1 is SGHTA and CDR2 is FQGTGA.

Remarks on this clonotype: One end of the junction is discordant with germline, which a read error may explain. The rearrangement joins TRBV19 to TRBJ1-5; 10 bases fit TRBD1. Germline V lookup: CDR1 LNHDA, CDR2 SQIVND (reference sequence). The CDR3 length is 17 residues. CDR3 bases: TGTGTCAGTAGTATCGGGGGACAGGGGCATCAAGATCAGCCCCAGCATTTT. This encodes CVSSIGGQGHQDQPQHF.

The chain employs TRBV19 and TRBJ1-5; D is unresolved. CDR3 length equals 16 residues. CDR1 LNHDA and CDR2 SQIVND come from the germline V gene (reference sequence). Trimming stripped 10 bases from V and 0 bases from J, with 19 bases between. The DNA for the CDR3 is TGTGCCACTCTTCCCCGGGTGGGCAATAGCAATCAGCCCCAGCATTTT. It yields the protein CATLPRVGNSNQPQHF.

This clonotype was seen many times. V gene TRBV7-8 combines with J gene TRBJ2-3, with D unresolved. V dropped 3 bases and J dropped 5 bases, with 15 bases sitting between them. Looked up from germline, CDR1 is SGHVS and CDR2 is FQNEAQ. The CDR3 is 15 amino acids. The CDR3 nucleotides read TGTGCCAGCAGCTTCTTCCGGAGTCTTCAAGATACGCAGTATTTT. Encoded protein: CASSFFRSLQDTQYF. Variable domain in full (rest from reference TRBV7-8 and TRBJ2-3): GAGVSQSPRYKVAKRGQDVALRCDPISGHVSLFWYQQALGQGPEFLTYFQNEAQLDKSGLPSDRFFAERPEGSVSTLKIQRTQQEDSAVYLCASSFFRSLQDTQYFGPGTRLTVL.

For this clonotype: The junction does not match germline at one end; this may be a read error. V gene TRBV5-5 combines with J gene TRBJ2-5, with TRBD1 identical over 9 bases. The CDR3 covers 15 residues. From germline, CDR1 is SGHKS and CDR2 YYEKEE (reference sequence). CDR3 residues: CASSQDRTGVETQYF. The CDR3 DNA sequence: TGCGCCAGCAGCCAAGATCGGACAGGGGTAGAGACCCAGTACTTC.

This clonotype turned up a few times. This chain uses TRBV20-1 with TRBJ2-1, with 7 bases identical to TRBD2. Germline CDR1 reads DFQATT; CDR2 reads SNEGSKA (reference sequence). J gave up 5 bases and V 3 bases, and 4 bases lay outside the gene matches. This CDR3 is built from 13 residues. CDR3 protein: CSASQLANNEQFF. The CDR3 DNA follows: TGCAGTGCTAGTCAACTAGCGAACAATGAGCAGTTCTTC.

This clonotype was counted a single time. The chain couples TRBV15 to TRBJ1-2; the D gene is possibly TRBD1 (5 bases). This CDR3 has 14 residues. Trimming pared 0 bases from V and 5 bases from J, leaving 10 bases between. CDR1 and CDR2 (germline): LNHNV, YYDKDF (reference sequence). CDR3 in amino acids: CATSRDNGGYGYTF. CDR3 in DNA: TGTGCCACCAGCAGAGACAACGGGGGGTATGGCTACACCTTC.

As to this clonotype: A much larger clone differs by one base, so this may be a read error. The chain carries TRBV27 and TRBJ2-1; a weak D match, TRBD2 (5 bases). Germline loops: CDR1 MNHEY, CDR2 SMNVEV (reference sequence). CDR3 length: 15 residues. The CDR3 loop is CACSSRSGYKNEQFF. DNA of the CDR3: TGTGCCTGCAGTTCGCGAAGCGGATATAAGAATGAGCAGTTCTTC.

This sequence joins TRBV20-1 and TRBJ2-1; D perhaps matches TRBD2 (6 bases). Germline V gene data show CDR1 as DFQATT and CDR2 as SNEGSKA (reference sequence). The CDR3 spans 15 residues. V was cut by 3 bases and J by 5 bases, with 17 bases left in between. CDR3 DNA sequence: TGCAGTGCTAGGCCCGGGACTCGACCTCACAATGAGCAGTTCTTC. It yields the protein CSARPGTRPHNEQFF.

The chain links TRBV29-1 to TRBJ2-7; no reliable D call. V lost 8 bases and J 10 bases, leaving 12 bases between the germline ends. Looked up from germline, CDR1 is SQVTM and CDR2 is ANQGSEA. The CDR3 contains 9 residues. This chain's CDR3 is CSPGWSQYF. CDR3 nucleotide sequence: TGCAGCCCTGGTTGGTCCCAGTACTTC.

This sequence joins TRBV20-1 and TRBJ1-6; 8 nucleotides match TRBD1. V shed 2 bases and J 8 bases; nucleotides not matched to a gene: 2. Germline V lookup: CDR1 DFQATT, CDR2 SNEGSKA (reference sequence). This CDR3 is 13 amino acids long. The CDR3 here is CSARSTGDSPLHF. In DNA form, the CDR3 reads TGCAGTGCTAGATCGACAGGGGATTCACCCCTCCACTTT.

This clonotype was detected only a few times. The chain employs TRBV24-1 and TRBJ2-7; D possibly corresponds to TRBD1 (5 bases). Looked up from germline, CDR1 is KGHDR and CDR2 is SFDVKD. The CDR3 covers 14 residues. Trimming cost V 10 bases and J 4 bases, with 19 bases left between them. The CDR3 sequence: CATPRTHIGYEQYF. In nucleotides, the CDR3 is TGTGCCACTCCTCGGACACACATAGGGTACGAGCAGTACTTC.

This chain links TRBV2 with TRBJ2-2, with 9 bases matching TRBD1. This CDR3 region has 13 residues. V trimming: 5 bases; J trimming: 8 bases; junction bases outside the gene matches: 3. Germline V lookup: CDR1 SNHLY, CDR2 FYNNEI. In DNA form, the CDR3 reads TGTGCCAGCAGTAGACAGGGGGTGGGGGAGCTGTTTTTT. This codes for CASSRQGVGELFF.

The V and J genes are TRBV25-1 and TRBJ2-1, with 9 bases fitting TRBD2. There are 16 residues in the CDR3. Germline CDR1 is MGHDK and CDR2 is SYGVNS. The ends lost 0 bases at V and 5 bases at J; junction bases unmatched: 5. The CDR3 bases are TGTGCCAGCAGTGAATATGCGGGGGGGCGGCACAATGAGCAGTTCTTC. Translated, it gives CASSEYAGGRHNEQFF.

The DNA of the CDR3 is TGTGCCAGCAGCTCCGGAGTCAGGGGGGGGTTCACTGAAGCTTTCTTT. Translated, it gives CASSSGVRGGFTEAFF. The chain recombines TRBV7-3 with TRBJ1-1; 7 nucleotides align to TRBD1. The CDR3 extends over 16 amino acids. Germline V gene data show CDR1 as SGHTA and CDR2 as FQGTGA. J was trimmed by 4 bases and V by 4 bases; bases with no gene match: 12. The entire variable domain, with the rest obtained from reference TRBV7-3 and TRBJ1-1, is as follows: GAGVSQTPSNKVTEKGKYVELRCDPISGHTALYWYRQSLGQGPEFLIYFQGTGAADDSGLPNDRFFAVRPEGSVSTLKIQRTERGDSAVYLCASSSGVRGGFTEAFFGQGTRLTVV.

This chain links TRBV5-6 with TRBJ1-3, with D uncertain. This CDR3 comprises 17 residues. Germline V gives CDR1 SGHDT, CDR2 YYEEEE. V was shortened by 1 base and J by 0 bases, with 14 bases between the two germline ends. CDR3 loop: CASSLNLASVSGNTIYF. The CDR3 coding sequence is TGTGCCAGCAGCTTGAACTTGGCGAGTGTCTCTGGAAACACCATATATTTT.